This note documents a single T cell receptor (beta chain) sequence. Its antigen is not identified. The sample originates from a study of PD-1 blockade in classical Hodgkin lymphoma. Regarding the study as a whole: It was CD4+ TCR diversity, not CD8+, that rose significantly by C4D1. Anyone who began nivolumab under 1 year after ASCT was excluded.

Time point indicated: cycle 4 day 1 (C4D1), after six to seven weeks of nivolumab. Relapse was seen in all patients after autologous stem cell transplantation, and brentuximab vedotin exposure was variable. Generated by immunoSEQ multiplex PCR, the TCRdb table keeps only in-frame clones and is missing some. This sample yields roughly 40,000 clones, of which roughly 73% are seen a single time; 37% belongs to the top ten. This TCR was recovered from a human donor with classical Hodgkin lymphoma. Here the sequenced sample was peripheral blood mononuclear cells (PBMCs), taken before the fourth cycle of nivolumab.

In DNA, the CDR3 is TGTGCCAGCAGTCCGTCCAGCTCCTACGAGCAGTACTTC. It encodes CASSPSSSYEQYF. The chain joins TRBV11-2 to TRBJ2-7; unclear D gene. Germline-derived CDR1 and CDR2 are SGHAT and FQNNGV. The length of the CDR3 is 13 residues. Between the trimmed V and J ends, which lost 6 bases and 0 bases, there was a span of 9 bases.